The 32 T cell receptor beta chains in this list originate from one sample, sequenced in a study of blood T cell repertoires in COVID-19. Profiling relied on immunoSEQ multiplex PCR, and the TCRdb table lists in-frame clones only, not all of them. The table lists roughly 190,000 clones, 80% to 90% of them singletons. Sequenced sample: peripheral blood. The receptors come from a man in his fifties or sixties with active or convalescent COVID-19.

This clone has only one observation. The V gene is TRBV28, the J gene TRBJ2-2; no firm D call. Germline V lookup: CDR1 MDHEN, CDR2 SYDVKM. Trimming took off 4 bases at V and 0 bases at J, with 9 bases between the two ends. CDR3 length: 15 amino acids. The CDR3, as DNA: TGTGCCAGCAGTTCGACACTTCCGAACACCGGGGAGCTGTTTTTT. Translation: CASSSTLPNTGELFF.

The table lists this clone with a count of one. The genes are TRBV9 and TRBJ2-2; the match to TRBD2 covers 9 bases. Germline trimming cut 8 bases from V and 5 bases from J; bases unmatched to any gene: 13. There are 16 residues in the CDR3. Germline CDR1 reads SGDLS; CDR2 reads YYNGEE. CDR3 loop: CASSPRLAVDTGELFF. The CDR3 region has the DNA TGTGCCAGTAGCCCGCGACTAGCGGTTGATACCGGGGAGCTGTTTTTT.

The chain combines TRBV10-1 with TRBJ2-3, with D possibly TRBD1 on 6 matching bases. The CDR3 consists of 15 residues. Germline V gene lookup returns CDR1 WNHNN and CDR2 SYGVQD (reference sequence). V lost 3 bases and J 0 bases, leaving 10 bases between the germline ends. CDR3 sequence reads: CASSDGTPSTDTQYF. CDR3 in DNA: TGCGCCAGCAGTGACGGGACACCTAGCACAGATACGCAGTATTTT.

This clone was detected once. This chain joins TRBV5-1 and TRBJ2-5; TRBD2 might be the D (5 bases). CDR1 SGHRS and CDR2 YFSETQ come from the germline V gene. The V gene lost 0 bases and the J gene lost 4 bases, with 7 bases spanning the gap. The CDR3 is 13 residues long. CDR3 DNA sequence: TGCGCCAGCAGCTTGGCCGCGGGAGAGACCCAGTACTTC. Its protein product is CASSLAAGETQYF. Together with reference TRBV5-1 and TRBJ2-5, the CDR3 gives the full variable domain: KAGVTQTPRYLIKTRGQQVTLSCSPISGHRSVSWYQQTPGQGLQFLFEYFSETQRNKGNFPGRFSGRQFSNSRSEMNVSTLELGDSALYLCASSLAAGETQYFGPGTRLLVL.

The rearrangement joins TRBV21-1 to TRBJ2-7; the DNA was not compared with TRBD2, the D call given in the table. TRBV21-1 is a pseudogene. The CDR3 sequence is 18 residues long. The CDR3, as DNA: TGTGCCAGCAGCAAAGAGGACTTAGGATTAGGGAACCGCTACGAGCAGTACTTC. Its translation: CASSKEDLGLGNRYEQYF.

J is TRBJ2-3 and V is TRBV21-1; the D segment call TRBD2 is taken from the table without a DNA check. TRBV21-1 is a pseudogene. This CDR3 spans 18 amino acids. The CDR3 region is CASSKVGASGGPTDTQYF. The CDR3 DNA reads as TGTGCCAGCAGCAAAGTGGGGGCTAGCGGGGGGCCCACAGATACGCAGTATTTT.

The chain combines TRBV7-9 with TRBJ1-5, with 7 nucleotides matching TRBD1. The CDR3 sequence is 15 residues long. With V trimmed by 1 base and J by 6 bases, 6 bases remained unmatched. Per the germline V gene, CDR1 is SEHNR and CDR2 is FQNEAQ (reference sequence). CDR3: CASSLEGQVGQPQHF. CDR3 bases: TGTGCCAGCAGCTTAGAAGGACAGGTGGGTCAGCCCCAGCATTTT. The whole variable domain, filled in from reference TRBV7-9 and TRBJ1-5, reads DTGVSQNPRHKITKRGQNVTFRCDPISEHNRLYWYRQTLGQGPEFLTYFQNEAQLEKSRLLSDRFSAERPKGSFSTLEIQRTEQGDSAMYLCASSLEGQVGQPQHFGDGTRLSIL.

The chain joins TRBV7-2 to TRBJ2-3; D might be TRBD1 (5 bases). Between the trimmed V and J ends, which lost 5 bases and 3 bases, there was a span of 15 bases. The CDR3 length is 15 residues. In germline, CDR1 is SGHTA, CDR2 FQGNSA. CDR3 protein: CASSPQGGRTDTQYF. CDR3 DNA: TGTGCCAGCAGCCCCCAGGGTGGTAGAACAGATACGCAGTATTTT.

This rearrangement joins TRBV4-1 to TRBJ2-7, with TRBD2 identical over 9 bases. The germline CDR1 and CDR2 sequences are MGHRA and YSYEKL. The ends lost 1 base at V and 0 bases at J; junction bases unmatched: 1. The length of the CDR3 is 15 residues. The CDR3 sequence: CASSQGGGVSYEQYF. The DNA for the CDR3 is TGCGCCAGCAGCCAAGGCGGGGGGGTCTCCTACGAGCAGTACTTC.

The chain employs TRBV12-5 and TRBJ1-1; TRBD1 aligns across 8 bases. The CDR3 is 13 amino acids. Looked up from germline, CDR1 is LGHNT and CDR2 is FRNRAP. The junction had 5 bases not matched to a gene; V was cut back by 3 bases and J by 8 bases. CDR3 sequence: CASGLGRDREAFF. DNA for the CDR3: TGTGCTAGTGGTTTAGGCCGGGACAGGGAAGCTTTCTTT. Complete variable domain (other parts from reference TRBV12-5 and TRBJ1-1): DARVTQTPRHKVTEMGQEVTMRCQPILGHNTVFWYRQTMMQGLELLAYFRNRAPLDDSGMPKDRFSAEMPDATLATLKIQPSEPRDSAVYFCASGLGRDREAFFGQGTRLTVV.

The J gene is TRBJ1-5, the V gene TRBV27, with TRBD1 matching 9 bases. CDR3 length: 18 residues. Germline V gene data show CDR1 as MNHEY and CDR2 as SMNVEV (reference sequence). With 2 bases clipped from V and 0 bases from J, the junction kept 8 bases outside the gene matches. The CDR3 DNA reads TGTGCCAGCAGTTTAAGACAGGGGGTAAGTGGTAGCAATCAGCCCCAGCATTTT. It is translated as CASSLRQGVSGSNQPQHF.

J is TRBJ2-3 and V is TRBV12-3 or TRBV12-4; unclear D gene. The CDR3 covers 13 residues. Trimming took 3 bases from V and 6 from J, leaving 10 bases between them. The CDR3 loop reads CASSFGPLDTQYF. CDR3 in DNA: TGTGCCAGCAGTTTTGGGCCATTGGATACGCAGTATTTT.

The chain recombines TRBV28 with TRBJ2-1, with D possibly matching TRBD1 (8 bases). This CDR3 is built from 15 residues. The V gene lost 1 base and the J gene lost 9 bases, with 16 bases spanning the gap. Germline CDR1 and CDR2: MDHEN and SYDVKM. DNA for the CDR3: TGTGCCAGCAGTTTATCAAGGACAGGGAGGGCTGAGCAGTTCTTC. It codes for CASSLSRTGRAEQFF.

The V gene is TRBV6-4, the J gene TRBJ1-6; 9 bases are shared with TRBD1. CDR3 length: 13 residues. Trimming at V came to 5 bases and at J to 12 bases, leaving 5 bases not matched to a gene. Per germline, CDR1 MRHNA and CDR2 SNTAGT. CDR3 sequence reads: CASSRDREGPLHF. CDR3 nucleotides: TGTGCCAGCAGTCGGGACAGGGAAGGACCCCTCCACTTT.

J is TRBJ2-1 and V is TRBV7-2; 10 bases fit TRBD2. The CDR3 runs to 16 residues. From germline, CDR1 is SGHTA and CDR2 FQGNSA. J lost 5 bases, V lost 5 bases, and 9 bases had no gene match. CDR3 DNA sequence: TGTGCCAGCAGCAGCCCCGGGACTAGCGTAGACAATGAGCAGTTCTTC. This encodes CASSSPGTSVDNEQFF.

This chain connects TRBV5-1 to TRBJ2-7, with D uncertain. V shed 0 bases and J shed 1 base, with 11 bases lying between them. Germline assignment: CDR1 SGHRS and CDR2 YFSETQ. The CDR3 is 15 amino acids. The CDR3 DNA follows: TGCGCCAGCAGCTTGGAACCGCCCGGGTCCTACGAGCAGTACTTC. Translating gives CASSLEPPGSYEQYF.

This clone occurred a few times. The V gene is TRBV19, the J gene TRBJ1-6, with 7 bases fitting TRBD1. Per the germline V gene, CDR1 is LNHDA and CDR2 is SQIVND (reference sequence). The V and J ends lost 7 bases and 6 bases, in that order; junction bases with no gene match: 9. This CDR3 region has 15 residues. CDR3 bases: TGTGCCAGTATTGTTGGACAGGAGATTAATTCACCCCTCCACTTT. It specifies CASIVGQEINSPLHF.

This sequence joins TRBV19 and TRBJ1-2; 12 nucleotides align to TRBD1. The trim removed 3 bases at V and 6 bases at J, leaving 8 bases unmatched. CDR3 length equals 16 residues. Germline V gene lookup returns CDR1 LNHDA and CDR2 SQIVND (reference sequence). DNA of the CDR3: TGTGCCAGTAGTATCAACGCCGGGACAGGGGGCGATGGCTACACCTTC. Translated, it gives CASSINAGTGGDGYTF.

The J gene is TRBJ1-5, the V gene TRBV19; D call uncertain. Trimming removed 2 bases at V and 5 bases at J, with 10 bases between. The CDR3 is made up of 14 amino acids. Germline assignment: CDR1 LNHDA and CDR2 SQIVND (reference sequence). CDR3 nucleotide sequence: TGTGCCAGTAGTATAAGCCGGGGTGATCAGCCCCAGCATTTT. This encodes CASSISRGDQPQHF. Supplemented by reference TRBV19 and TRBJ1-5, the full variable domain reads DGGITQSPKYLFRKEGQNVTLSCEQNLNHDAMYWYRQDPGQGLRLIYYSQIVNDFQKGDIAEGYSVSREKKESFPLTVTSAQKNPTAFYLCASSISRGDQPQHFGDGTRLSIL.

J is TRBJ1-6 and V is TRBV6-6; 10 bases agree with TRBD1. Germline trimming cut 6 bases from V and 5 bases from J; bases unmatched to any gene: 13. This CDR3 spans 18 amino acids. Germline V gene lookup returns CDR1 MNHNY and CDR2 SVGAGI (reference sequence). DNA of the CDR3: TGTGCCAGCAGCCGACGACAGGGGGCGCTCAAGAATAATTCACCCCTCCACTTT. Its translation: CASSRRQGALKNNSPLHF.

The chain links TRBV7-9 to TRBJ2-1, with 12 bases lining up with TRBD2. Trimming cost V 4 bases and J 4 bases; bases outside gene matches: 8. The CDR3 covers 17 residues. Germline V gene lookup returns CDR1 SEHNR and CDR2 FQNEAQ (reference sequence). This chain's CDR3 is CASSSPGGTSGYNEQFF. CDR3 DNA: TGTGCCAGCAGCTCTCCCGGGGGGACTAGCGGGTACAATGAGCAGTTCTTC.

This chain links TRBV6-5 with TRBJ2-1, with D possibly TRBD1 on 5 matching bases. The germline V and J ends were trimmed by 6 bases and 6 bases, with 18 bases remaining between them. There are 15 residues in the CDR3. Per the germline V gene, CDR1 is MNHEY and CDR2 is SVGAGI. The CDR3 region is CASSRARRQTNEQFF. CDR3 DNA: TGTGCCAGCAGCCGAGCCAGACGACAGACCAATGAGCAGTTCTTC.

CDR3 amino acids: CASSPSTGGRHGYTF. The CDR3 nucleotides read TGCGCCAGCAGCCCGTCGACGGGGGGAAGGCATGGCTACACCTTC. The V call is TRBV5-1, the J call TRBJ1-2; perhaps TRBD1 as D (5 bases). V dropped 4 bases and J dropped 6 bases, with 19 bases sitting between them. Per the germline V gene, CDR1 is SGHRS and CDR2 is YFSETQ. This CDR3 has 15 residues.

This chain links TRBV6-1 with TRBJ1-1; D is unclear. V shed 3 bases and J shed 2 bases, with 10 bases lying between them. This CDR3 has 14 amino acids. Per the germline V gene, CDR1 is MNHNS and CDR2 is SASEGT. CDR3 protein: CASSEMRVNTEAFF. In DNA form, the CDR3 reads TGTGCCAGCAGTGAGATGCGGGTTAACACTGAAGCTTTCTTT.

This chain joins TRBV15 and TRBJ2-7, with TRBD1 matching 8 bases. CDR3 size: 17 residues. Per germline, CDR1 LNHNV and CDR2 YYDKDF (reference sequence). Trimming removed 0 bases from V and 5 bases from J; junction bases left unmatched: 12. CDR3 loop: CATSRDRGRGQGDEQYF. The CDR3 DNA follows: TGTGCCACCAGCAGAGATAGGGGCAGGGGGCAAGGGGACGAGCAGTACTTC.

The chain combines TRBV4-1 with TRBJ2-5; TRBD1 matches 7 bases. The CDR3 is made up of 13 amino acids. The junction had 2 bases not matched to a gene; V was cut back by 0 bases and J by 7 bases. CDR1 is MGHRA, CDR2 YSYEKL, per germline. The chain's CDR3 is CASSQDRTGTQYF. In nucleotides, the CDR3 is TGCGCCAGCAGCCAAGATCGGACAGGGACCCAGTACTTC.

The chain couples TRBV4-3 to TRBJ2-7; no reliable D call. The CDR3 covers 13 residues. V lost 3 bases, J lost 0 bases, and 6 bases lay in between. Germline CDR1 reads LGHNA; CDR2 reads YSLEER. Here the CDR3 reads CASSHGSSYEQYF. CDR3 bases: TGCGCCAGCAGCCACGGTAGCTCCTACGAGCAGTACTTC.

The chain has TRBV6-4 and TRBJ2-3; 13 bases line up with TRBD2. After removal of 6 bases from V and 2 bases from J, the junction contained 5 bases not matched to a gene. The CDR3 sequence is 16 residues long. The germline gives CDR1 MRHNA, CDR2 SNTAGT. Written as DNA, the CDR3 is TGTGCCAGCAGCGGACTAGCGGGAGTGAACACAGATACGCAGTATTTT. It translates to CASSGLAGVNTDTQYF.

The table lists this clone with a count of one. The CDR3 region has the DNA TGTGCCAGTAGCAAGGACAGGAACACTGAAGCTTTCTTT. Its translation: CASSKDRNTEAFF. V and J are TRBV19 and TRBJ1-1; possible D gene TRBD1, 6 bases. The germline gives CDR1 LNHDA, CDR2 SQIVND (reference sequence). V gave up 6 bases and J gave up 1 base, with 9 bases separating them. This CDR3 spans 13 amino acids.

The J gene is TRBJ2-1, the V gene TRBV19; D ambiguous. This CDR3 contains 14 residues. CDR1 is LNHDA, CDR2 SQIVND, per germline (reference sequence). V was cut by 0 bases and J by 10 bases, with 13 bases left in between. The CDR3 spells CASSIDPPVSEQFF. The CDR3 bases are TGTGCCAGTAGTATAGATCCCCCAGTGTCCGAGCAGTTCTTC. Together with reference TRBV19 and TRBJ2-1, the CDR3 gives the full variable domain: DGGITQSPKYLFRKEGQNVTLSCEQNLNHDAMYWYRQDPGQGLRLIYYSQIVNDFQKGDIAEGYSVSREKKESFPLTVTSAQKNPTAFYLCASSIDPPVSEQFFGPGTRLTVL.

This clone was detected only once. The chain employs TRBV7-2 and TRBJ1-2; TRBD1 matches at 11 bases. The V segment lost 3 bases and the J segment 7 bases; nucleotides outside the gene matches: 10. Germline CDR1 and CDR2: SGHTA and FQGNSA. The CDR3 length is 16 residues. The CDR3 DNA is TGTGCCAGCAGCTTCAGGACAGGGGGCGCGGAGGGTGGCTACACCTTC. As protein: CASSFRTGGAEGGYTF.

This clone has just a few counts. The rearrangement joins TRBV11-2 to TRBJ2-2; D is perhaps TRBD2 (6 bases). Germline CDR1 is SGHAT and CDR2 is FQNNGV. The length of the CDR3 is 19 residues. The V gene lost 3 bases and the J gene lost 0 bases, with 20 bases spanning the gap. CDR3 DNA: TGTGCCAGCAGCTTTTGGAGGGGTAGCGGAGCATCGAACACCGGGGAGCTGTTTTTT. Translating gives CASSFWRGSGASNTGELFF.